Each of the 10 T cell receptor beta chains below was sequenced from the same sample in a study of T cells in Graves' hyperthyroidism and ophthalmopathy. Amplified TCR beta CDR3 regions came from RNA transcripts. An initial round of RT-PCR targeting the TCR CDR3 relied on the HTBI primer set. TCRdb re-called the multiplex PCR reads through MiXCR, storing one row per CDR3 protein. This repertoire shows about 350,000 distinct CDR3 sequences, about 15% found once; its top ten account for just under 25%. Sequencing was performed on blood. The receptors were sampled from a woman aged 25-40 years with Graves' hyperthyroidism.

The sample holds a few counts of this clonotype. This may be a read error, as it is one base from a much larger clone. The chain uses TRBV10-3 and TRBJ2-5; D remains unclear. This CDR3 has 15 amino acids. The germline V gene encodes CDR1 ENHRY and CDR2 SYGVKD. V was pared by 3 bases and J by 5 bases, with 16 bases between. CDR3 DNA sequence: TGTGCCATCAGTGACGAGACAAGGCCGGGCGAGACCCAGTACTTC. Protein sequence: CAISDETRPGETQYF.

V is TRBV28 and J is TRBJ1-4; D remains ambiguous. The CDR3 runs 14 residues. V was shortened by 3 bases and J by 7 bases, with 12 bases between the two germline ends. CDR1 and CDR2 (germline): MDHEN, SYDVKM. The CDR3 DNA follows: TGTGCCAGCAGTTTCCAGGCCCTTACTGAAAAACTGTTTTTT. Amino acids: CASSFQALTEKLFF.

This clonotype was detected a few times. The V and J genes are TRBV3-1 and TRBJ1-2; 10 nucleotides match TRBD1. CDR1 and CDR2 (germline): LGHDT, YNNKEL (reference sequence). CDR3 length: 16 residues. V lost 0 bases and J lost 6; bases outside the gene matches: 7. The CDR3 nucleotides are TGTGCCAGCAGCCAAGACGACAGGGGGCCTAGGGATGGCTACACCTTC. Residues: CASSQDDRGPRDGYTF.

This sequence joins TRBV28 and TRBJ2-4; TRBD2 is a possible D gene (5 bases). Per the germline V gene, CDR1 is MDHEN and CDR2 is SYDVKM. The CDR3 consists of 15 residues. With 3 bases removed from V and 3 bases from J, the gap between germline ends came to 12 bases. In DNA, the CDR3 is TGTGCCAGCAGTTTCCAGCGGAATTACAAAAACATTCAGTACTTC. It encodes CASSFQRNYKNIQYF. The entire variable domain, with the rest obtained from reference TRBV28 and TRBJ2-4, is as follows: DVKVTQSSRYLVKRTGEKVFLECVQDMDHENMFWYRQDPGLGLRLIYFSYDVKMKEKGDIPEGYSVSREKKERFSLILESASTNQTSMYLCASSFQRNYKNIQYFGAGTRLSVL.

The gene calls are TRBV20-1 and TRBJ1-1; the match to TRBD1 covers 12 bases. From germline, CDR1 is DFQATT and CDR2 SNEGSKA (reference sequence). The CDR3 is made up of 17 amino acids. V dropped 1 base and J dropped 3; count of bases not matched to a gene: 9. DNA of the CDR3: TGCAGTGCTAGAGGGTACCGGGACAGGGGGCTCCACACTGAAGCTTTCTTT. It specifies CSARGYRDRGLHTEAFF.

The rearrangement joins TRBV30 to TRBJ1-2; TRBD1 is a possible D gene (6 bases). CDR3 size: 13 residues. Germline V lookup: CDR1 GTSNPN, CDR2 SVGIG (reference sequence). V shed 3 bases and J shed 8 bases, with 16 bases lying between them. This CDR3 reads CAWRIRDNGGYTF. Written as DNA, the CDR3 is TGTGCCTGGAGGATCCGGGACAATGGGGGCTACACCTTC.

This clonotype has only a few counts. The chain has TRBV6-2 or TRBV6-3 and TRBJ1-2; D gene ambiguous. Germline loops: CDR1 MNHEY, CDR2 SVGEGT. The CDR3 runs to 12 residues. Trimming took 5 bases from V and 5 from J, leaving 9 bases between them. The CDR3 coding sequence is TGTGCCAGCAGTGAGACATTTTATGGCTACACCTTC. Its translation: CASSETFYGYTF.

This clonotype has a handful of counts. J is TRBJ2-7 and V is TRBV19; 12 bases are a match to TRBD2. Germline loops: CDR1 LNHDA, CDR2 SQIVND (reference sequence). There are 17 residues in the CDR3. J lost 3 bases, V lost 3 bases, and 9 bases had no gene match. The CDR3 DNA sequence: TGTGCCAGTAGTATCACTACGGCACTAGCGGGAGGCTACGAGCAGTACTTC. It encodes CASSITTALAGGYEQYF.

The sample holds many counts of this clonotype. The chain combines TRBV24-1 with TRBJ1-2, with unresolved D. Per the germline V gene, CDR1 is KGHDR and CDR2 is SFDVKD. The CDR3 consists of 15 residues. V was trimmed by 4 bases and J by 0 bases, leaving 11 bases between them. The CDR3 DNA reads as TGTGCCACCAGTGACCGGACGGCTACTAACTATGGCTACACCTTC. This sequence encodes CATSDRTATNYGYTF.

This clonotype was detected once. This sequence joins TRBV4-3 and TRBJ1-1, with D perhaps matching TRBD1 (5 bases). Germline CDR1 and CDR2: LGHNA and YSLEER. This CDR3 is 14 amino acids long. The V and J ends lost 0 bases and 10 bases respectively, with 15 bases between them. The CDR3 loop is CASSQDRRGDGAFF. The CDR3 DNA follows: TGCGCCAGCAGCCAAGATCGGAGGGGCGATGGAGCTTTCTTT.